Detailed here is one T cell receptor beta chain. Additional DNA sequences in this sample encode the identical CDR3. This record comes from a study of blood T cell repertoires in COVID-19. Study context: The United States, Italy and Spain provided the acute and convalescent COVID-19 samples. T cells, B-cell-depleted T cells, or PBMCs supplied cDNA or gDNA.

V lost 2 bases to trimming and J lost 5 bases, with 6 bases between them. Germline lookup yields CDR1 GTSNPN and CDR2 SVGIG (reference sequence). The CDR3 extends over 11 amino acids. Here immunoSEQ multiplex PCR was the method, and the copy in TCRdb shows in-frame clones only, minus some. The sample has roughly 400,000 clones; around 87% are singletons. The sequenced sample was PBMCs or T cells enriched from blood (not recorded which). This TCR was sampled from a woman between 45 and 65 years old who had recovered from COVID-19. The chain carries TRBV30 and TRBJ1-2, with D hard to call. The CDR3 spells CAWSLVYGYTF. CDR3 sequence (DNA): TGTGCCTGGAGTTTAGTATATGGCTACACCTTC.